This T cell receptor (beta chain) comes out of a study of OX40 agonist ivuxolimab in advanced cancers. Study as a whole: Ivuxolimab, an agonist antibody against OX40 (CD134), was given to patients. Averaging around 60 years in age, with a range of 23 to 79, the cohort was around 85% male.

Concerning this clone: Its antigen is not identified.

General study findings and limits: Nonresponders, in some cases, also had low normalized T-cell clonal expansion.

The data were produced by immunoSEQ multiplex PCR, yet TCRdb's version contains in-frame clones alone and is incomplete. The top ten clones hold approximately 4.4% of a sample with 50,000 or so clones, over 80% of them seen once. The sequence derives from an adult with an advanced solid tumor such as melanoma, head and neck, liver or kidney cancer. This specimen was CD4+ or CD8+ T cells sorted from blood, taken in a trial of the OX40 agonist ivuxolimab.

CDR3 DNA: TGTGCCAGCAGCTACAGGGGGCACACAGATACGCAGTATTTT. Translated, it gives CASSYRGHTDTQYF. This sequence joins TRBV7-9 and TRBJ2-3; 9 nucleotides align to TRBD1. Germline V gene data show CDR1 as SEHNR and CDR2 as FQNEAQ (reference sequence). J lost 2 bases, V lost 4 bases, and 1 base had no gene match. The CDR3 totals 14 residues.